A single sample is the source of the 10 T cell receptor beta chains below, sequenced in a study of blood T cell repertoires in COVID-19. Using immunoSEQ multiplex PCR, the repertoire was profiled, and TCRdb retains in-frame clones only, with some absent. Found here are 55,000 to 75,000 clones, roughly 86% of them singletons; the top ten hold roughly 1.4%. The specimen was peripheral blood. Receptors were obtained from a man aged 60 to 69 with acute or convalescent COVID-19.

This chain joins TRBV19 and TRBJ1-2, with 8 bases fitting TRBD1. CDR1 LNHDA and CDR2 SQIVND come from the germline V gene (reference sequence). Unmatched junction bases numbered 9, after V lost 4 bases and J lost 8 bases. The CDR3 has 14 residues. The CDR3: CASSTRGQGRGYTF. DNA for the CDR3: TGTGCCAGTAGTACCCGCGGACAGGGTAGAGGCTACACCTTC.

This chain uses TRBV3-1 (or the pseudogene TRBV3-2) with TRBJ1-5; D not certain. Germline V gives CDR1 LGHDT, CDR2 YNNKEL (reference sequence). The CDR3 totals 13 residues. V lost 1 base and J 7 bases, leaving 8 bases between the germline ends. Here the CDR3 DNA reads TGTGCCAGCAGCCAAGCTGGCCCGCAGCCCCAGCATTTT. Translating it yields CASSQAGPQPQHF.

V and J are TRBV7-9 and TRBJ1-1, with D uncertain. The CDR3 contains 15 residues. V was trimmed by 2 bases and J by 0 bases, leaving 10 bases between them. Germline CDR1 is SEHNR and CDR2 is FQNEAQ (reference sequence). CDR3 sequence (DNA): TGTGCCAGCAGCTTACCCCCAGTAATGAACACTGAAGCTTTCTTT. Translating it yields CASSLPPVMNTEAFF.

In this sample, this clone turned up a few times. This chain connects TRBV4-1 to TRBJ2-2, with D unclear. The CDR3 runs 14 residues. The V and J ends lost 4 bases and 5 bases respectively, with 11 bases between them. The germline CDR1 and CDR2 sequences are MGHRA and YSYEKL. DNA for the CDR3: TGCGCCAGCAGCCCCCCCCTGAGAACCGGGGAGCTGTTTTTT. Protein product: CASSPPLRTGELFF.

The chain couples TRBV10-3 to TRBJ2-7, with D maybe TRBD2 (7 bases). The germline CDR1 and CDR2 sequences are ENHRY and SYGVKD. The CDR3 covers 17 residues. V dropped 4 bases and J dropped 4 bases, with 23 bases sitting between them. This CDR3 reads CAISAGGLTGIGYEQYF. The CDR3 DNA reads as TGTGCCATCAGTGCCGGGGGGCTTACAGGGATAGGGTACGAGCAGTACTTC.

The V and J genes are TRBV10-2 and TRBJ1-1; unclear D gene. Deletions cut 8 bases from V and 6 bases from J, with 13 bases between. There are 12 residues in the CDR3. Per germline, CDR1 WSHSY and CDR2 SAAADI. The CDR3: CASFRTRAEAFF. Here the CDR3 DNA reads TGCGCCAGCTTTCGGACTCGGGCTGAAGCTTTCTTT.

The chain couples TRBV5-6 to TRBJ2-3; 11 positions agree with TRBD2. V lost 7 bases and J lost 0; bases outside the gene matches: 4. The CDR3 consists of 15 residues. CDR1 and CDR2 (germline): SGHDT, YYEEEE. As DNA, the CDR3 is TGTGCCAGCCTCTCTAGCGGGGGGAGCACAGATACGCAGTATTTT. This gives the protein CASLSSGGSTDTQYF. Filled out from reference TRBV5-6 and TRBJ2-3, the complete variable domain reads DAGVTQSPTHLIKTRGQQVTLRCSPKSGHDTVSWYQQALGQGPQFIFQYYEEEERQRGNFPDRFSGHQFPNYSSELNVNALLLGDSALYLCASLSSGGSTDTQYFGPGTRLTVL.

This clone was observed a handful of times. DNA of the CDR3: TGTGCCAGCAGCGTAGGGGGGCGGGTCGGGGAGCTGTTTTTT. It encodes CASSVGGRVGELFF. The rearrangement joins TRBV9 to TRBJ2-2, with D possibly being TRBD1 (6 bases). The CDR3 is 14 amino acids. CDR1 and CDR2 from the germline V gene are SGDLS and YYNGEE. V gave up 0 bases and J gave up 7 bases, with 10 bases separating them.

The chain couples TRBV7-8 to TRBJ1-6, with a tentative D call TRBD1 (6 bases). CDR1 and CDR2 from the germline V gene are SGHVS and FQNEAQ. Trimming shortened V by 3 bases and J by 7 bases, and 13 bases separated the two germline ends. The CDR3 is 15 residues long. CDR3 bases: TGTGCCAGCAGCTTTACAGGGTTTGGAAATTCACCCCTCCACTTT. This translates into CASSFTGFGNSPLHF.

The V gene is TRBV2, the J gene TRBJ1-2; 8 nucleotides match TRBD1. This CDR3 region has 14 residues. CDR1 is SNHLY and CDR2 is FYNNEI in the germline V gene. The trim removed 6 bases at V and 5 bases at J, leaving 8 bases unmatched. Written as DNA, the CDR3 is TGTGCCAGCAGCGTAGGACAGGGAGGTTATGGCTACACCTTC. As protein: CASSVGQGGYGYTF.